This T cell receptor beta chain was captured by sequencing in a study of sequential checkpoint blockade in melanoma. Across the whole study: After both sequences, patients received maintenance nivolumab.

Treatment defined: randomized to nivolumab then ipilimumab (arm A) or the reverse (arm B). Patients had received no earlier DNA-damaging chemotherapy. PBMC sorting kept live CD3+CD8+ cells without CD19 or CD56. This table comes from immunoSEQ multiplex PCR, and its TCRdb copy is limited to in-frame clones, with some not included. Altogether 17,000 or so clones are present, approximately 73% being singletons, with the ten largest covering roughly 21%. This clone appeared once. This receptor was taken from a human donor with melanoma. Sequencing was performed on CD8+ T cells sorted from blood (inferred from file names), taken from a patient given nivolumab and ipilimumab in sequence.

The chain's CDR3 is CASSSLGTDYGYTF. The CDR3 coding sequence is TGCGCCAGCAGCTCCCTGGGGACAGACTATGGCTACACCTTC. V usage is TRBV5-1 and J usage is TRBJ1-2; TRBD1 matches 7 bases. The trim removed 3 bases at V and 3 bases at J, leaving 5 bases unmatched. Germline lookup yields CDR1 SGHRS and CDR2 YFSETQ. CDR3 length equals 14 residues.